The clone carrying this T cell receptor (beta chain) was seen only once. Its antigen is undetermined. The data are from a study of identifying expanded T cells in peripheral blood. Study outcomes and limitations: Variance in clone template counts between two-week samples significantly increased with total template count across all healthy donors. Differentially abundant clones: 0.95 to 1.5 between replicates, 16.4 at around 2 weeks, 19 to 20 at four.

Repertoires were generated with immunoSEQ multiplex PCR, while TCRdb's copy carries only in-frame clones and drops some. The sample shows about 82,000 clones, around 90% of them seen only once. No infections or other immune events were documented during collection. The sequence derives from a person aged 18-70 years in good health. The sample comprised blood.

Written as DNA, the CDR3 is TGCGCCAGCAGCCAAGCGGGGGCTGGCGAGGGACGTGGCTACACCTTC. Translating gives CASSQAGAGEGRGYTF. The J gene is TRBJ1-2, the V gene TRBV4-3, with D possibly being TRBD1 (6 bases). This CDR3 is 16 amino acids long. Between the trimmed V and J ends, which lost 1 base and 7 bases, there was a span of 19 bases. The V gene's germline CDR1 is LGHNA and CDR2 YSLEER.